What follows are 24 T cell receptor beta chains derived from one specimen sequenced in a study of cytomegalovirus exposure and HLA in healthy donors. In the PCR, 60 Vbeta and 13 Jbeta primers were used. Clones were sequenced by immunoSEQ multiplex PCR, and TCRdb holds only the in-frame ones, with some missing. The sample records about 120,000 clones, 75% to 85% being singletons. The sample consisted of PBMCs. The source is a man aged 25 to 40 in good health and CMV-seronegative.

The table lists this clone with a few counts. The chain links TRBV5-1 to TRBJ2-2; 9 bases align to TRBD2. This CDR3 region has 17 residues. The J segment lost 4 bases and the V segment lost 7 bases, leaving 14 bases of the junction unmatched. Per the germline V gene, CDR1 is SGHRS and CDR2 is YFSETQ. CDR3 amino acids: CASAGGTTTPRTGELFF. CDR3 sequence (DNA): TGCGCCAGCGCGGGAGGGACAACTACTCCCCGCACCGGGGAGCTGTTTTTT.

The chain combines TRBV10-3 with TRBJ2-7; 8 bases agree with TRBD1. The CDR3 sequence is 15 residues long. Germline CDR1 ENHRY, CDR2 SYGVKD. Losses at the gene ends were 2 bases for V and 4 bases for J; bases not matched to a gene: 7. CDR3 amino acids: CAISEGRGPTYEQYF. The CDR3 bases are TGTGCCATCAGTGAGGGCAGGGGGCCCACATACGAGCAGTACTTC.

CDR3 in DNA: TGTGCCAGCAGCCAAGGAAAGGATGGACAGGGATGGTTCACTGAAGCTTTCTTT. Translating gives CASSQGKDGQGWFTEAFF. The J gene is TRBJ1-1, the V gene TRBV14; TRBD1 agrees at 8 bases. The CDR3 is made up of 18 amino acids. V was clipped by 1 base and J by 4 bases; unmatched bases: 14. Germline CDR1 is SGHDN and CDR2 is FVKESK.

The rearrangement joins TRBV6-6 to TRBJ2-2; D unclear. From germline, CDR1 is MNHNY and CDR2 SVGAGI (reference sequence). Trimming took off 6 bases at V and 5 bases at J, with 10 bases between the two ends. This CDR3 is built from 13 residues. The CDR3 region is CASSPAATGELFF. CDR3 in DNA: TGTGCCAGCAGCCCCGCCGCGACCGGGGAGCTGTTTTTT.

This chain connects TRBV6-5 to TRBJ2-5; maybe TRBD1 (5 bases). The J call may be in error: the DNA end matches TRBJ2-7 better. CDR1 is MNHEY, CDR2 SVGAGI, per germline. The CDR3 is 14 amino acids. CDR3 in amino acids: CASSYGRASYEQYF. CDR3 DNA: TGTGCCAGCAGTTACGGCAGGGCCTCCTACGAGCAGTACTTC.

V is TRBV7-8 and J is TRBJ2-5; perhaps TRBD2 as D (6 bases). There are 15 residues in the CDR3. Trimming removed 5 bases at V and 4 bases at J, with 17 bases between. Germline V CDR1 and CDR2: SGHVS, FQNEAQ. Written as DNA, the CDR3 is TGTGCCAGCAGCCAAAAGCGGGTAATTGGAGAGACCCAGTACTTC. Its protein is CASSQKRVIGETQYF.

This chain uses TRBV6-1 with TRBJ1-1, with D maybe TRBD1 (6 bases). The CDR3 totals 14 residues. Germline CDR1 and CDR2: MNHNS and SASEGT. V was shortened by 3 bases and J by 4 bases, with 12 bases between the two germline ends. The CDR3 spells CASSDAPGATEAFF. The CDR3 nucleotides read TGTGCCAGCAGTGACGCTCCAGGGGCCACTGAAGCTTTCTTT.

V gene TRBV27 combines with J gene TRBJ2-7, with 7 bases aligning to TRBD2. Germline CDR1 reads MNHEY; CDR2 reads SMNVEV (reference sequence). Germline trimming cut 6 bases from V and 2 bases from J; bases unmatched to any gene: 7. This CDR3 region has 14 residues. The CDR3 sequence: CASSSRDYPYEQYF. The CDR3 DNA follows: TGTGCCAGCAGCTCCCGGGACTACCCCTACGAGCAGTACTTC.

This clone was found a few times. The CDR3 DNA reads TGTGCCAGCAGCCAACTTGGGACAACGAATCAGCCCCAGCATTTT. Translating it yields CASSQLGTTNQPQHF. The chain employs TRBV7-2 and TRBJ1-5, with a weak D call TRBD1 (6 bases). The V end was cut by 5 bases, the J end by 4 bases, with 15 bases between. CDR3 length: 15 amino acids. The germline V gene encodes CDR1 SGHTA and CDR2 FQGNSA. Full variable domain (remainder filled in from reference TRBV7-2 and TRBJ1-5): GAGVSQSPSNKVTEKGKDVELRCDPISGHTALYWYRQSLGQGLEFLIYFQGNSAPDKSGLPSDRFSAERTGGSVSTLTIQRTQQEDSAVYLCASSQLGTTNQPQHFGDGTRLSIL.

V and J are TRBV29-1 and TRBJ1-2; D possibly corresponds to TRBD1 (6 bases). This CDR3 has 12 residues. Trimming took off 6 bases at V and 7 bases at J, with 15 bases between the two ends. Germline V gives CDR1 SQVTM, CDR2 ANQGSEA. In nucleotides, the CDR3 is TGCAGCGTCGAACAGGGCTCGCGTGGCTACACCTTC. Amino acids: CSVEQGSRGYTF.

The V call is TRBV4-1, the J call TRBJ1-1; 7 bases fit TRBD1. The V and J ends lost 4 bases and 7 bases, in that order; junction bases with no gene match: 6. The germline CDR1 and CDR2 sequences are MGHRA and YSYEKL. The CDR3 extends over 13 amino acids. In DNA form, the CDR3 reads TGCGCCAGCAGCCGGGACAGAGAGAGTGAAGCTTTCTTT. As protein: CASSRDRESEAFF.

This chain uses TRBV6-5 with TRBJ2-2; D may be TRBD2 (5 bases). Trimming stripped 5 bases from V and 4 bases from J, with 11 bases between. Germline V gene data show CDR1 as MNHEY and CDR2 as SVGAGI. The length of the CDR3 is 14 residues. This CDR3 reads CASSLSVSTGELFF. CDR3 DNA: TGTGCCAGCAGTCTTAGCGTTTCCACCGGGGAGCTGTTTTTT.

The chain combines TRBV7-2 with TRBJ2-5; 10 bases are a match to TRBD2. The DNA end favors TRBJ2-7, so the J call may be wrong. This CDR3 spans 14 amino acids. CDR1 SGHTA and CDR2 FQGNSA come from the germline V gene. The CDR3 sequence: CASSRTSGTYEQYF. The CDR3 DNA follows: TGTGCCAGCAGCCGGACTAGCGGAACCTACGAGCAGTACTTC.

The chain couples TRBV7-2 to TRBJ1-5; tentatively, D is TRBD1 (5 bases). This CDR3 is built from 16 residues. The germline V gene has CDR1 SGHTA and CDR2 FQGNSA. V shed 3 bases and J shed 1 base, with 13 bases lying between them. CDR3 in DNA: TGTGCCAGCAGCTTGACAGCTCAACTAAGCAATCAGCCCCAGCATTTT. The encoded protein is CASSLTAQLSNQPQHF.

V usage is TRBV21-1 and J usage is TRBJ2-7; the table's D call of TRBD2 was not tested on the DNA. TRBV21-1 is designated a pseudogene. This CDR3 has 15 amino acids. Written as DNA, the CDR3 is TGTGCCAGCAGCAACTCACCAGCGGACTCCTACGAGCAGTACTTC. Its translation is CASSNSPADSYEQYF.

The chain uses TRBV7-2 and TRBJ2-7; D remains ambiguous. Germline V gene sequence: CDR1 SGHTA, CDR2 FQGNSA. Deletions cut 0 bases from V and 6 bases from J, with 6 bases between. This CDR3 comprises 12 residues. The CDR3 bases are TGTGCCAGCAGCTTAGCCGGTATCGAGCAGTACTTC. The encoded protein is CASSLAGIEQYF.

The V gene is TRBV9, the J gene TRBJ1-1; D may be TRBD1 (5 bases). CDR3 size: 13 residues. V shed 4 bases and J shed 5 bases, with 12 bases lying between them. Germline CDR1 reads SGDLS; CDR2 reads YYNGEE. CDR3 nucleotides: TGTGCCAGCAGCCCCACAGGTTCAACTGAAGCTTTCTTT. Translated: CASSPTGSTEAFF.

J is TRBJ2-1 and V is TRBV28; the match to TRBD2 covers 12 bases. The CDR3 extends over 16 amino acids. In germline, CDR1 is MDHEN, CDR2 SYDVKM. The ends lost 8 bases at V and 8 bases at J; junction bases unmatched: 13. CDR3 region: CASGLTSGRSGDEQFF. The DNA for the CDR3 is TGTGCCAGCGGACTAACTAGCGGGAGGTCAGGGGATGAGCAGTTCTTC.

CDR3 protein: CASSGGQGAYYGYTF. CDR3 bases: TGCGCCAGCAGCGGGGGACAGGGCGCCTACTATGGCTACACCTTC. V is TRBV5-1 and J is TRBJ1-2; 9 bases align to TRBD1. The ends lost 4 bases at V and 3 bases at J; junction bases unmatched: 7. CDR3 length equals 15 residues. Germline CDR1 is SGHRS and CDR2 is YFSETQ.

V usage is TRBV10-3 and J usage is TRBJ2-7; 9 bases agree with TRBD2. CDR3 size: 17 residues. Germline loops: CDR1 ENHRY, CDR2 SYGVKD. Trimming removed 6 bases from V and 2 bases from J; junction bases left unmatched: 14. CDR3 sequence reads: CAISGTTSGLKTYEQYF. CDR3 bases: TGTGCCATCAGCGGAACGACTAGCGGCTTAAAAACCTACGAGCAGTACTTC.

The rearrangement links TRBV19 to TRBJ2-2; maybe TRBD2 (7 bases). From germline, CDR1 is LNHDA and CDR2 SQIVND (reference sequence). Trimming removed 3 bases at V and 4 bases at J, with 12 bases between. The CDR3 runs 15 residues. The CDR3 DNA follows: TGTGCCAGTAGTATCTCGGGGGGCCGCACCGGGGAGCTGTTTTTT. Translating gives CASSISGGRTGELFF.

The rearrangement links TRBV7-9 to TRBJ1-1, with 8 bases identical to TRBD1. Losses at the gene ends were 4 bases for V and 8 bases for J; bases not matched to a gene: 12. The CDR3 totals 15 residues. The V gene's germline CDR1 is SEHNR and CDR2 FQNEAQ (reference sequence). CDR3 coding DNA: TGTGCCAGCAGCTCGGGACAGGCGGGCCTGGCGGAAGCTTTCTTT. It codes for CASSSGQAGLAEAFF. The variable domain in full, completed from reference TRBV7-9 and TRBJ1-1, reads DTGVSQNPRHKITKRGQNVTFRCDPISEHNRLYWYRQTLGQGPEFLTYFQNEAQLEKSRLLSDRFSAERPKGSFSTLEIQRTEQGDSAMYLCASSSGQAGLAEAFFGQGTRLTVV.

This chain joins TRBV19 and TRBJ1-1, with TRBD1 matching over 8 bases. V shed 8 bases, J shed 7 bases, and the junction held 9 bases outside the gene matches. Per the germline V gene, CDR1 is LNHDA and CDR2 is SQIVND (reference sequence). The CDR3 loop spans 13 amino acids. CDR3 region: CASGLGTGYEAFF. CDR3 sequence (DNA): TGTGCCAGTGGGCTCGGGACAGGCTATGAAGCTTTCTTT.

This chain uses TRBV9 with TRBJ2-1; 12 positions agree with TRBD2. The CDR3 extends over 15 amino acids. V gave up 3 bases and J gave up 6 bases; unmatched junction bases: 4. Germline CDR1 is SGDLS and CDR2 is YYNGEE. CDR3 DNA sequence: TGTGCCAGCAGCGCCGGACTAGCGGGAAGCAATGAGCAGTTCTTC. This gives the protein CASSAGLAGSNEQFF.